This TCR beta chain comes out of a study of T cells in Graves' hyperthyroidism and ophthalmopathy. RNA transcripts gave rise to amplified TCR beta CDR3 regions. Using the HTBI primer set, a first-round RT-PCR was run on the TCR CDR3. TCRdb passed the multiplex PCR reads through MiXCR, listing each CDR3 protein once. The sample carries around 340,000 distinct CDR3 sequences, 15% to 20% recorded once. Looked up from germline, CDR1 is SGDLS and CDR2 is YYNGEE. The CDR3 spans 15 residues. Unmatched junction bases numbered 5, after V lost 3 bases and J lost 2 bases. This receptor was obtained from a woman aged 45-60 years with Graves' hyperthyroidism. The chain is built from TRBV9 and TRBJ1-3; 7 nucleotides line up with TRBD1. The specimen was blood. The CDR3, as DNA: TGTGCCAGCAGCGATAGCGGGACAGCTGGAAACACCATATATTTT. Amino acid sequence: CASSDSGTAGNTIYF.